This TCR beta chain was obtained from a study of beta chain features in type 1 diabetes. The study's findings and limits: Shorter templates might be favored by PCR, equally in patients and controls. In all four CD4+ subsets, TCRB CDR3 length was significantly, moderately reduced in type 1 diabetes. Within patients, naive, central memory and Treg TCRB repertoires seemed more similar than within healthy donors.

The isolated RNA, all of it, was reverse transcribed, so expressed TCRB transcripts were what got sequenced. Produced via immunoSEQ multiplex PCR; TCRdb's table is partial and in-frame only. In the table there are under 200,000 clones, about 9.3% of which are singletons. This clone has more than one count but fewer than ten. Its antigen is currently unknown. Donors underwent one heparinised blood draw, 90 to 150 mL on average. The authors sorted CD4+ naive, central memory, regulatory and stem cell-like memory cells via CD45RO/CCR7/CD25/CD127/CD95/CD27. Trimming left V 5 bases short and J 2 bases short, with 9 bases between. CDR3 length: 13 amino acids. Germline CDR1 and CDR2: SSHAT and FNYEAQ (reference sequence).

What was sequenced was central memory CD4+ T cells from blood. V gene TRBV7-7 combines with J gene TRBJ2-5; tentatively, D is TRBD2 (5 bases). The receptor comes from a man aged 25-45 years with type 1 diabetes. CDR3 residues: CASSPGVQETQYF. CDR3 in DNA: TGTGCCAGCAGCCCCGGGGTACAAGAGACCCAGTACTTC.